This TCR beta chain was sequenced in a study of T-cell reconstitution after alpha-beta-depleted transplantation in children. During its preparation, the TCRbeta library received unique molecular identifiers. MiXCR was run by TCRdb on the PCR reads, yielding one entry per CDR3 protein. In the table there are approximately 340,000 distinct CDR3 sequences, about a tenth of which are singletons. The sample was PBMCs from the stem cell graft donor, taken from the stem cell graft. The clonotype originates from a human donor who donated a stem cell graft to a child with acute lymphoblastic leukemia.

The CDR3 nucleotides are TGTGCCAGCAGCTTCGGGGACAGGGAAGACTACTACAATGAGCAGTTCTTC. Protein product: CASSFGDREDYYNEQFF. The chain links TRBV7-9 to TRBJ2-1; 9 positions agree with TRBD1. The length of the CDR3 is 17 residues. With V trimmed by 3 bases and J by 3 bases, 9 bases remained unmatched. Per germline, CDR1 SEHNR and CDR2 FQNEAQ (reference sequence).